Below are 20 T cell receptor beta chains sequenced from a single sample in a study of CD8 T cells in ankylosing spondylitis. TCRdb re-called the 5' RACE reads through MiXCR, storing one row per CDR3 protein. The sample comprises around 280,000 distinct CDR3 sequences, 20% of which are singletons, and under 8.5% rests with the top ten. The sequenced material came from blood, either unsorted or a sorted T cell fraction (not recorded which). These receptors were collected from a male donor with ankylosing spondylitis or in good health (not recorded which).

This clonotype was counted many times. This chain links TRBV12-3 or TRBV12-4 with TRBJ2-2; 7 positions match TRBD1. Trimming took 5 bases from V and 0 from J; bases not matched to a gene: 3. The CDR3 loop spans 15 amino acids. CDR3 residues: CASSPDRANTGELFF. The CDR3 DNA sequence: TGTGCCAGCAGTCCCGACAGGGCGAACACCGGGGAGCTGTTTTTT.

V is TRBV20-1 and J is TRBJ2-2, with D perhaps TRBD1 or TRBD2 (5 bases each). Germline V gene data show CDR1 as DFQATT and CDR2 as SNEGSKA (reference sequence). The CDR3 spans 12 residues. Trimming removed 8 bases from V and 7 bases from J, with 14 bases in between. The CDR3, as DNA: TGCAGTTTGCGAGGGGCCGGCGGGGAGCTGTTTTTT. Protein: CSLRGAGGELFF.

This clonotype turned up a few times. The chain combines TRBV2 with TRBJ2-1; D perhaps matches TRBD2 (6 bases). Germline CDR1 SNHLY, CDR2 FYNNEI. V lost 4 bases, J lost 8 bases, and 12 bases lay in between. The CDR3 is 13 residues long. CDR3 protein: CASSVEEGYEQFF. The DNA for the CDR3 is TGTGCCAGCAGTGTAGAGGAGGGGTATGAGCAGTTCTTC.

This chain uses TRBV5-1 with TRBJ1-3, with D possibly matching TRBD1 (5 bases). Trimming pared 0 bases from V and 3 bases from J, leaving 13 bases between. CDR1 and CDR2 from the germline V gene are SGHRS and YFSETQ. The CDR3 sequence is 16 residues long. DNA of the CDR3: TGCGCCAGCAGCTTGGGGCAGGGAAAAGGTGGAAACACCATATATTTT. The encoded protein is CASSLGQGKGGNTIYF.

The chain is built from TRBV20-1 and TRBJ2-7; no clear D gene. Trimming cost V 1 base and J 0 bases, with 7 bases left between them. Germline V gene sequence: CDR1 DFQATT, CDR2 SNEGSKA (reference sequence). The CDR3 covers 13 residues. CDR3 in amino acids: CSARGFSSYEQYV. The CDR3, as DNA: TGCAGTGCTAGAGGTTTTAGCTCCTACGAGCAGTACGTC.

The rearrangement joins TRBV12-3 or TRBV12-4 to TRBJ1-2; perhaps TRBD1 as D (5 bases). Trimming pared 4 bases from V and 6 bases from J, leaving 12 bases between. This CDR3 has 13 amino acids. The CDR3 region is CASSSGTADGYTF. CDR3 sequence (DNA): TGTGCCAGCAGTTCCGGGACGGCAGATGGCTACACCTTC.

The chain is built from TRBV4-2 and TRBJ2-2, with 13 bases that match TRBD2. J lost 7 bases, V lost 0 bases, and 8 bases had no gene match. The germline gives CDR1 LGHNA, CDR2 YNFKEQ. CDR3 length equals 18 residues. The chain's CDR3 is CASSQDSGTSGTGGELFF. CDR3 bases: TGTGCCAGCAGCCAAGATTCCGGGACTAGCGGGACAGGCGGGGAGCTGTTTTTT.

This clonotype was seen only a few times. The chain employs TRBV5-1 and TRBJ2-1; 13 nucleotides match TRBD2. Germline V gene data show CDR1 as SGHRS and CDR2 as YFSETQ. The CDR3 extends over 18 amino acids. V was clipped by 3 bases and J by 3 bases; unmatched bases: 9. CDR3 sequence (DNA): TGCGCCAGCAGCTCAGGACTAGCGGGAGTCGCGGTCTACAATGAGCAGTTCTTC. Its translation: CASSSGLAGVAVYNEQFF.

This clonotype was counted many times. The chain is built from TRBV7-3 and TRBJ1-1, with D perhaps matching TRBD1 (6 bases). The CDR3 is 15 residues long. The V and J ends lost 5 bases and 2 bases respectively, with 15 bases between them. Germline V CDR1 and CDR2: SGHTA, FQGTGA. CDR3 amino acids: CASSLQGEGNTEAFF. The DNA for the CDR3 is TGTGCCAGCAGCCTACAGGGAGAGGGTAACACTGAAGCTTTCTTT. The whole variable domain, filled in from reference TRBV7-3 and TRBJ1-1, reads GAGVSQTPSNKVTEKGKYVELRCDPISGHTALYWYRQSLGQGPEFLIYFQGTGAADDSGLPNDRFFAVRPEGSVSTLKIQRTERGDSAVYLCASSLQGEGNTEAFFGQGTRLTVV.

This sequence joins TRBV4-2 and TRBJ2-1; 11 nucleotides line up with TRBD2. The CDR3 runs to 18 residues. V shed 4 bases, J shed 2 bases, and the junction held 10 bases outside the gene matches. Germline lookup yields CDR1 LGHNA and CDR2 YNFKEQ. The CDR3 spells CASSPGVLAGGTYNEQFF. The CDR3 DNA follows: TGTGCCAGCAGCCCTGGGGTCCTAGCGGGGGGTACCTACAATGAGCAGTTCTTC.

This clonotype was seen a few times. The chain uses TRBV27 and TRBJ2-1; TRBD2 matches 14 bases. The CDR3 loop spans 18 amino acids. The J segment lost 5 bases and the V segment lost 4 bases, leaving 10 bases of the junction unmatched. CDR1 is MNHEY, CDR2 SMNVEV, per germline (reference sequence). The CDR3 sequence: CASSWGLAGVQRHNEQFF. In nucleotides, the CDR3 is TGTGCCAGCAGTTGGGGACTAGCGGGAGTTCAAAGGCACAATGAGCAGTTCTTC.

This clonotype has more than one count but fewer than ten. The chain recombines TRBV4-1 with TRBJ1-1, with 8 bases lining up with TRBD1. The CDR3 totals 14 residues. Trimming took 0 bases from V and 5 from J; bases not matched to a gene: 2. The germline V gene has CDR1 MGHRA and CDR2 YSYEKL. The CDR3 bases are TGCGCCAGCAGCCAAGACAGGGGGCGTACTGAAGCTTTCTTT. As protein: CASSQDRGRTEAFF.

The chain has TRBV27 and TRBJ2-2, with 7 bases matching TRBD1. CDR1 and CDR2 from the germline V gene are MNHEY and SMNVEV (reference sequence). This CDR3 is built from 14 residues. J was trimmed by 10 bases and V by 2 bases; bases with no gene match: 7. This CDR3 is CASSLGDRASELFF. CDR3 bases: TGTGCCAGCAGTTTAGGAGACAGGGCTTCGGAGCTGTTTTTT.

This clonotype was detected only a few times. This sequence joins TRBV29-1 and TRBJ2-5, with 10 bases fitting TRBD2. The CDR3 loop spans 15 amino acids. Germline V CDR1 and CDR2: SQVTM, ANQGSEA. Losses at the gene ends were 3 bases for V and 4 bases for J; bases not matched to a gene: 8. This CDR3 reads CSVESSGRVGETQYF. CDR3 in DNA: TGCAGCGTTGAGTCCAGCGGGAGGGTTGGAGAGACCCAGTACTTC. The whole variable domain, remainder taken from reference TRBV29-1 and TRBJ2-5, is SAVISQKPSRDICQRGTSLTIQCQVDSQVTMMFWYRQQPGQSLTLIATANQGSEATYESGFVIDKFPISRPNLTFSTLTVSNMSPEDSSIYLCSVESSGRVGETQYFGPGTRLLVL.

This clonotype came up many times. The genes are TRBV12-3 or TRBV12-4 and TRBJ2-2; maybe TRBD2 (5 bases). The CDR3 has 15 residues. With 3 bases removed from V and 1 base from J, the gap between germline ends came to 9 bases. The CDR3 DNA reads TGTGCCAGCAGTTTGGCGGGCCAGAACACCGGGGAGCTGTTTTTT. Its translation is CASSLAGQNTGELFF.

V and J are TRBV5-1 and TRBJ2-1, with 7 positions matching TRBD1. Germline-derived CDR1 and CDR2 are SGHRS and YFSETQ. The CDR3 length is 15 residues. V shed 7 bases, J shed 4 bases, and the junction held 11 bases outside the gene matches. DNA for the CDR3: TGCGCCAGCTACAGGGGTCCAGATGTATACAATGAGCAGTTCTTC. Its protein product is CASYRGPDVYNEQFF.

This clonotype has a handful of counts. This sequence joins TRBV10-3 and TRBJ1-2; the match to TRBD1 covers 7 bases. Germline CDR1 ENHRY, CDR2 SYGVKD. J was trimmed by 6 bases and V by 10 bases; bases with no gene match: 8. This CDR3 is 12 amino acids long. This CDR3 is CASATGLDGYTF. CDR3 sequence (DNA): TGTGCCAGTGCGACAGGGCTGGATGGCTACACCTTC.

This clonotype was seen a few times. This sequence joins TRBV6-5 and TRBJ1-1, with D possibly being TRBD1 (6 bases). V gave up 0 bases and J gave up 4 bases, with 12 bases separating them. The CDR3 sequence is 15 residues long. Per germline, CDR1 MNHEY and CDR2 SVGAGI. The CDR3 DNA follows: TGTGCCAGCAGTTACTCAAGGGGGGTGAGCACTGAAGCTTTCTTT. It yields the protein CASSYSRGVSTEAFF.

This clonotype was counted only a few times. The chain uses TRBV15 and TRBJ2-7; 11 bases fit TRBD1. The CDR3 is made up of 17 amino acids. Germline CDR1 is LNHNV and CDR2 is YYDKDF (reference sequence). Germline trimming cut 3 bases from V and 3 bases from J; bases unmatched to any gene: 10. This chain's CDR3 is CATSRSLGQGAFYEQYV. The CDR3 DNA is TGTGCCACCAGCAGGAGTCTCGGACAGGGGGCATTCTACGAGCAGTACGTC.

This clonotype was picked up a small number of times. This rearrangement joins TRBV7-3 to TRBJ2-2; D may match TRBD1 or TRBD2 (5 bases each). Germline V gene lookup returns CDR1 SGHTA and CDR2 FQGTGA. Trimming shortened V by 5 bases and J by 6 bases, and 13 bases separated the two germline ends. The CDR3 contains 14 residues. DNA of the CDR3: TGTGCCAGCAGCCCCGACCGGGACGCCGGGGAGCTGTTTTTT. This translates into CASSPDRDAGELFF.